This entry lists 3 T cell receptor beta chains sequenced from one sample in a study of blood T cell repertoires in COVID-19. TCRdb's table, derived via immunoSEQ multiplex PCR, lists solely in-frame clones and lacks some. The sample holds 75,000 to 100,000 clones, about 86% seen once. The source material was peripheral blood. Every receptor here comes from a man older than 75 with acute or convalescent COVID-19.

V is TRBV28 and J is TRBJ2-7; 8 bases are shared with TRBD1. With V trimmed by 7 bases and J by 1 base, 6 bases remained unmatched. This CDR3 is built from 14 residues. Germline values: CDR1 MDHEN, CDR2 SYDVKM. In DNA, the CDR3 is TGTGCCAGCAACCGGGACAGGAGTTCCTACGAGCAGTACTTC. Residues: CASNRDRSSYEQYF.

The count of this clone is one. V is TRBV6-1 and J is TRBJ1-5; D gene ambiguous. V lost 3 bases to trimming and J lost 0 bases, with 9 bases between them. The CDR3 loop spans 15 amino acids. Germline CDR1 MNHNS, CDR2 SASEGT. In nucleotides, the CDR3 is TGTGCCAGCAGTGAGGGAGGGAATAGCAATCAGCCCCAGCATTTT. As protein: CASSEGGNSNQPQHF.

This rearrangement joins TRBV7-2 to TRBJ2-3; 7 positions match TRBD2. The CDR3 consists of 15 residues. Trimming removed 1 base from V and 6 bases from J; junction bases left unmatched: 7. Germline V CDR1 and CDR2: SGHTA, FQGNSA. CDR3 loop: CASSLGIAGRDTQYF. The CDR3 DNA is TGTGCCAGCAGCTTAGGGATAGCGGGTAGGGATACGCAGTATTTT.